One sample yielded the 12 T cell receptor beta chains listed below, sequenced in a study of spatial heterogeneity in lung cancer. Time point meaning: sample taken at primary tumor resection. Without sorting, whole RNA was sequenced from tumor, nontumor lung or frozen PBMC. MiXCR, run by TCRdb on the 5' RACE reads, gives a single entry per CDR3 protein. The sample includes about 80,000 distinct CDR3 sequences, approximately 18% of them seen just once. Source: PBMCs, taken at surgery. The receptors here all came from a male donor with early-stage non-small cell lung cancer.

The gene calls are TRBV7-3 and TRBJ2-7, with D possibly being TRBD2 (6 bases). CDR3 length: 15 residues. Deletions cut 0 bases from V and 1 base from J, with 10 bases between. The germline V gene has CDR1 SGHTA and CDR2 FQGTGA. The CDR3 DNA reads as TGTGCCAGCAGCTTAACGGCAGGAGGGTCCTACGAGCAGTACTTC. Amino acids: CASSLTAGGSYEQYF.

In its sample, this clonotype was seen a few times. V gene TRBV7-9 combines with J gene TRBJ1-1; the D gene is possibly TRBD1 (5 bases). From germline, CDR1 is SEHNR and CDR2 FQNEAQ (reference sequence). CDR3 length: 14 amino acids. Trimming cost V 1 base and J 5 bases, with 11 bases left between them. The CDR3 spells CASSLVQGSTEAFF. The CDR3 coding sequence is TGTGCCAGCAGCTTAGTTCAGGGTTCGACTGAAGCTTTCTTT.

This chain uses TRBV7-9 with TRBJ2-7; 10 positions match TRBD1. The CDR3 extends over 16 amino acids. V shed 3 bases, J shed 0 bases, and the junction held 5 bases outside the gene matches. Germline V CDR1 and CDR2: SEHNR, FQNEAQ (reference sequence). The CDR3 sequence is CASSLGRTGGSYEQYF. CDR3 in DNA: TGTGCCAGCAGCTTGGGGAGGACAGGGGGCTCCTACGAGCAGTACTTC.

A word on this clonotype: The DNA is omitted, as the CDR3 cannot be located on it reliably, and the CDR3 follows TCRdb's listing. This chain links TRBV12-3 or TRBV12-4 with TRBJ1-6; the DNA was not compared with TRBD1, the D call given in the table. With termini counted, the CDR3 has 14 amino acids. CDR3 protein: CASSFLAGEKPLRF.

This clonotype was counted ten times or more. This rearrangement joins TRBV7-8 to TRBJ2-5; possible D gene TRBD1, 5 bases. The CDR3 loop spans 14 amino acids. The germline V and J ends were trimmed by 1 base and 1 base, with 7 bases remaining between them. Germline values: CDR1 SGHVS, CDR2 FQNEAQ. The CDR3 spells CASSLGGGQETQYF. The CDR3 nucleotides are TGTGCCAGCAGCTTAGGGGGCGGCCAAGAGACCCAGTACTTC.

This clonotype was detected a few times. V usage is TRBV7-9 and J usage is TRBJ1-1; possibly TRBD1 for D (6 bases). Looked up from germline, CDR1 is SEHNR and CDR2 is FQNEAQ (reference sequence). V was trimmed by 0 bases and J by 0 bases, leaving 11 bases between them. This CDR3 is 16 amino acids long. The DNA for the CDR3 is TGTGCCAGCAGCTTAGCGGGGGCGGGGATGAACACTGAAGCTTTCTTT. Protein sequence: CASSLAGAGMNTEAFF.

This clonotype was found a few times. The chain links TRBV15 to TRBJ2-2; D is unclear. Germline assignment: CDR1 LNHNV and CDR2 YYDKDF (reference sequence). V gave up 5 bases and J gave up 0 bases, with 7 bases separating them. This CDR3 has 14 residues. CDR3 in amino acids: CATSQLSNTGELFF. The CDR3 DNA follows: TGTGCCACCAGCCAGTTATCGAACACCGGGGAGCTGTTTTTT.

CDR3 region: CASSRQGRQPQHF. The CDR3 nucleotides read TGTGCCAGCAGTCGACAGGGTCGGCAGCCCCAGCATTTT. The rearrangement links TRBV27 to TRBJ1-5; 7 positions agree with TRBD1. The CDR3 is 13 residues long. The J segment lost 7 bases and the V segment lost 5 bases, leaving 5 bases of the junction unmatched. The germline V gene has CDR1 MNHEY and CDR2 SMNVEV (reference sequence).

This chain uses TRBV6-1 with TRBJ1-6; D is ambiguous. The CDR3 extends over 14 amino acids. Per the germline V gene, CDR1 is MNHNS and CDR2 is SASEGT. With 3 bases removed from V and 5 bases from J, the gap between germline ends came to 8 bases. The CDR3 DNA is TGTGCCAGCAGTGATACGGCCCATAATTCACCCCTCCACTTT. Protein: CASSDTAHNSPLHF.

V is TRBV6-2 or TRBV6-3 and J is TRBJ2-5; maybe TRBD1 (6 bases). This CDR3 has 13 residues. Germline loops: CDR1 MNHEY, CDR2 SVGEGT. V was cut by 7 bases and J by 4 bases, with 13 bases left in between. CDR3 DNA sequence: TGTGCCAGCATCGCCGGGACACGAGAGACCCAGTACTTC. Protein sequence: CASIAGTRETQYF.

In this sample, this clonotype turned up many times. The chain is built from TRBV28 and TRBJ2-1; TRBD2 might be the D (6 bases). The CDR3 is 14 residues long. V was clipped by 8 bases and J by 5 bases, with 16 bases between them. Germline V lookup: CDR1 MDHEN, CDR2 SYDVKM. The CDR3 DNA is TGTGCCAGCGGCTTGGGAGGAGGGGACAATGAGCAGTTCTTC. It yields the protein CASGLGGGDNEQFF.

This clonotype has a handful of counts. The chain carries TRBV24-1 and TRBJ1-2; a weak D match, TRBD1 (5 bases). Between the trimmed V and J ends, which lost 4 bases and 6 bases, there was a span of 14 bases. Germline CDR1 is KGHDR and CDR2 is SFDVKD. This CDR3 is built from 14 residues. The CDR3 coding sequence is TGTGCCACCAGTGACCCAGGGAAAGAAGATGGCTACACCTTC. It is translated as CATSDPGKEDGYTF.